Each of the 17 T cell receptor beta chains below was sequenced from the same sample in a study of Tregs in tolerant kidney transplant recipients. Using immunoSEQ multiplex PCR, the repertoire was profiled, and TCRdb retains in-frame clones only, with some absent. The sample shows some 90,000 clones, about 92% of them seen only once. The sequenced sample consisted of CD8+ T cells from blood. Every receptor here comes from a human donor in good health.

The chain has TRBV7-8 and TRBJ2-3; 12 bases align to TRBD2. CDR1 and CDR2 (germline): SGHVS, FQNEAQ. The ends lost 5 bases at V and 6 bases at J; junction bases unmatched: 9. This CDR3 is built from 16 residues. The CDR3 loop is CASSPALAGGRDTQYF. CDR3 DNA: TGTGCCAGCAGCCCTGCGCTAGCGGGAGGGCGGGATACGCAGTATTTT.

Here the CDR3 DNA reads TGTGCCAGCAGCCCGGACCAAGCCTACGAGCAGTACTTC. Its translation is CASSPDQAYEQYF. The chain is built from TRBV5-5 and TRBJ2-7; D unresolved. V was trimmed by 4 bases and J by 2 bases, leaving 10 bases between them. The germline gives CDR1 SGHKS, CDR2 YYEKEE (reference sequence). This CDR3 comprises 13 residues.

This clone came up once. The genes are TRBV7-9 and TRBJ2-7; D is possibly TRBD1 (8 bases). The CDR3 runs 16 residues. Trimming shortened V by 5 bases and J by 0 bases, and 17 bases separated the two germline ends. Germline CDR1 is SEHNR and CDR2 is FQNEAQ (reference sequence). The CDR3 sequence is CASSTPQGGSSYEQYF. CDR3 sequence (DNA): TGTGCCAGCAGCACCCCACAGGGGGGGTCCTCCTACGAGCAGTACTTC.

The chain couples TRBV13 to TRBJ2-5; 8 nucleotides align to TRBD1. CDR3 size: 15 residues. CDR1 PRHDT and CDR2 FYEKMQ come from the germline V gene (reference sequence). V lost 3 bases and J lost 5; bases outside the gene matches: 8. The CDR3 DNA is TGTGCCAGCAGCTTGGCCGTCAGGGGGCGGGAGACCCAGTACTTC. It codes for CASSLAVRGRETQYF.

The table lists this clone with a few counts. The CDR3 here is CASYTPGVNSPLHF. DNA of the CDR3: TGCGCCAGCTACACCCCAGGGGTTAATTCACCCCTCCACTTT. This sequence joins TRBV23-1 and TRBJ1-6, with D tentatively TRBD1 (6 bases). TRBV23-1 is filed as an ORF, its function uncertain. This CDR3 has 14 residues. Trimming removed 8 bases from V and 6 bases from J, with 14 bases in between.

The chain is built from TRBV4-1 and TRBJ1-1, with TRBD1 as a possible D gene (6 bases). The CDR3 contains 14 residues. The V end lost 6 bases, the J end lost 5 bases, and 16 bases lay between the germline ends. Germline values: CDR1 MGHRA, CDR2 YSYEKL. CDR3 sequence: CASRVVGGGTEAFF. The CDR3 DNA reads as TGCGCCAGCAGGGTGGTGGGAGGGGGAACTGAAGCTTTCTTT.

A single count supports this clone. DNA for the CDR3: TGTGCCAGCAGTGAGGCTAGCGGGGGGTCGTATACGCAGTATTTT. Amino acid sequence: CASSEASGGSYTQYF. This rearrangement joins TRBV6-1 to TRBJ2-3; 11 nucleotides line up with TRBD2. The germline CDR1 and CDR2 sequences are MNHNS and SASEGT. The CDR3 totals 15 residues. Trimming cost V 3 bases and J 7 bases; bases outside gene matches: 6.

The chain carries TRBV13 and TRBJ1-1, with TRBD1 as a possible D gene (6 bases). V lost 8 bases to trimming and J lost 5 bases, with 18 bases between them. This CDR3 spans 14 amino acids. Germline loops: CDR1 PRHDT, CDR2 FYEKMQ (reference sequence). The CDR3 nucleotides read TGTGCCAGCTTTTATGGGGGGGCGAGGACTGAAGCTTTCTTT. Residues: CASFYGGARTEAFF.

V and J are TRBV6-6 and TRBJ1-3, with TRBD1 as a possible D gene (6 bases). V dropped 6 bases and J dropped 2 bases, with 11 bases sitting between them. This CDR3 contains 14 residues. CDR1 and CDR2 from the germline V gene are MNHNY and SVGAGI (reference sequence). DNA of the CDR3: TGTGCCAGCAGCCACCAGGGGCCTGGAAACACCATATATTTT. This gives the protein CASSHQGPGNTIYF.

The gene calls are TRBV4-1 and TRBJ1-6; D is unresolved. In germline, CDR1 is MGHRA, CDR2 YSYEKL. This CDR3 region has 17 residues. The germline V and J ends were trimmed by 4 bases and 7 bases, with 20 bases remaining between them. The chain's CDR3 is CASSPRPEPLLNSPLHF. The CDR3 bases are TGCGCCAGCAGCCCTCGCCCGGAACCTTTGCTAAATTCACCCCTCCACTTT.

The rearrangement uses TRBV9 and TRBJ2-5, with D tentatively TRBD1 (6 bases). The V end lost 4 bases, the J end lost 5 bases, and 18 bases lay between the germline ends. This CDR3 contains 15 residues. Germline V lookup: CDR1 SGDLS, CDR2 YYNGEE. Written as DNA, the CDR3 is TGTGCCAGCAGCCTAGGGGGTGTGAGTTTGGAGACCCAGTACTTC. Translation gives CASSLGGVSLETQYF.

The chain combines TRBV7-9 with TRBJ2-7, with a tentative D call TRBD2 (5 bases). Germline loops: CDR1 SEHNR, CDR2 FQNEAQ (reference sequence). V was cut by 6 bases and J by 2 bases, with 14 bases left in between. The CDR3 has 14 residues. The CDR3, as DNA: TGTGCCAGCAGTCCTCCCAGCGGAACCTACGAGCAGTACTTC. This sequence encodes CASSPPSGTYEQYF. Filled out from reference TRBV7-9 and TRBJ2-7, the complete variable domain reads DTGVSQNPRHKITKRGQNVTFRCDPISEHNRLYWYRQTLGQGPEFLTYFQNEAQLEKSRLLSDRFSAERPKGSFSTLEIQRTEQGDSAMYLCASSPPSGTYEQYFGPGTRLTVT.

This chain connects TRBV7-9 to TRBJ1-5; 8 bases line up with TRBD1. This CDR3 is 14 amino acids long. The J segment lost 4 bases and the V segment lost 5 bases, leaving 4 bases of the junction unmatched. CDR1 and CDR2 (germline): SEHNR, FQNEAQ (reference sequence). In DNA form, the CDR3 reads TGTGCCAGCAGCCAGGGACAGGAAAATCAGCCCCAGCATTTT. Translating gives CASSQGQENQPQHF.

The chain has TRBV6-1 and TRBJ1-1; D is unresolved. V dropped 6 bases and J dropped 1 base, with 12 bases sitting between them. This CDR3 is built from 14 residues. CDR1 and CDR2 (germline): MNHNS, SASEGT. The CDR3 DNA follows: TGTGCCAGCAGAAGGACGGGCGAGAACACTGAAGCTTTCTTT. This encodes CASRRTGENTEAFF.

The chain links TRBV27 to TRBJ1-3, with TRBD1 identical over 7 bases. Germline assignment: CDR1 MNHEY and CDR2 SMNVEV (reference sequence). This CDR3 is 12 amino acids long. V was clipped by 7 bases and J by 7 bases; unmatched bases: 4. The chain's CDR3 is CASKGTANTIYF. In nucleotides, the CDR3 is TGTGCCAGCAAAGGGACAGCGAACACCATATATTTT.

With respect to this clone: Within the sample, other DNA sequences also encode this same CDR3. The chain couples TRBV20-1 to TRBJ2-3; D gene uncertain. V lost 6 bases and J lost 5, with 6 bases in between. The CDR3 is made up of 10 amino acids. Germline V gene sequence: CDR1 DFQATT, CDR2 SNEGSKA (reference sequence). CDR3 region: CSAPLDTQYF. The CDR3 coding sequence is TGCAGTGCCCCTCTAGATACGCAGTATTTT.

CDR3 sequence reads: CASSLRDASLGGELFF. In DNA, the CDR3 is TGTGCCAGCAGTTTAAGGGACGCCTCCTTGGGCGGGGAGCTGTTTTTT. V and J are TRBV27 and TRBJ2-2; either TRBD1 or TRBD2 may fit D (5 bases each). Per germline, CDR1 MNHEY and CDR2 SMNVEV (reference sequence). The CDR3 length is 16 residues. Trimming stripped 2 bases from V and 7 bases from J, with 17 bases between.